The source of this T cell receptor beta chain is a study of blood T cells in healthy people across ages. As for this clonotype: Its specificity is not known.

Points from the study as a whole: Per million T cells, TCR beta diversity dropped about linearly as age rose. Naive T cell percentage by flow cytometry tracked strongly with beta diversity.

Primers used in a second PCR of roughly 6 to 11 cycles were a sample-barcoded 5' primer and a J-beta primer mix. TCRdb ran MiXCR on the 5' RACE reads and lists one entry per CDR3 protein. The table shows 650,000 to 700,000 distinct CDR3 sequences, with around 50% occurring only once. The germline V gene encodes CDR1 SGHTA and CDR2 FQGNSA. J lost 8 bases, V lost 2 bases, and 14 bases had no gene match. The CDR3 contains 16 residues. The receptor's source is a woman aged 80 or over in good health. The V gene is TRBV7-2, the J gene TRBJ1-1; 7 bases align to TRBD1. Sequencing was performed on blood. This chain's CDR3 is CASSLRGGQRGSEAFF. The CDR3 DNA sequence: TGTGCCAGCAGCTTAAGAGGGGGCCAGAGGGGTTCCGAAGCTTTCTTT.